Included here is one T cell receptor (beta chain) sequence, with context. The data are from a study of blood T cell repertoires in COVID-19. Study-wide background: Cohort 3 recovered donors had two negative PCRs, clearance, or symptom resolution.

TCRdb's table, derived via immunoSEQ multiplex PCR, lists solely in-frame clones and lacks some. This sample carries hundreds of thousands of clones, 85% to 90% of them seen once, and the ten largest clones take roughly 3.2%. The sequenced material came from PBMCs or T cells enriched from blood (not recorded which). This receptor was obtained from a woman aged 45 to 65 in a cohort exposed to, infected with or recovered from COVID-19 (not recorded which).

The CDR3 protein is CASSDLNGYTF. CDR3 bases: TGTGCCAGCAGTGACTTAAATGGCTACACCTTC. The genes are TRBV3-1 (or the pseudogene TRBV3-2) and TRBJ1-2, with D unresolved. The CDR3 has 11 residues. Germline assignment: CDR1 LGHDT and CDR2 YNNKEL (reference sequence). Trimming stripped 6 bases from V and 6 bases from J, with 8 bases between.